This TCR beta chain is from a study of spatial heterogeneity in lung cancer. Time point described: blood at routine non-recurrence follow-up after resection. No cell sorting; template was whole RNA from tumor, lung tissue or PBMC. This clonotype was counted many times. The CDR3 contains 14 residues. V was clipped by 1 base and J by 10 bases; unmatched bases: 12. From germline, CDR1 is DFQATT and CDR2 SNEGSKA (reference sequence). Individual TCR cDNA molecules each bore their own unique molecular identifier. In TCRdb, the 5' RACE reads were re-called with MiXCR into one record per CDR3 protein. The sample shows under 150,000 distinct CDR3 sequences, 9% to 15% of them seen only once.

The rearrangement uses TRBV20-1 and TRBJ2-5; TRBD1 matches 7 bases. The sample was PBMCs, taken at follow-up. This receptor was obtained from a male donor with early-stage non-small cell lung cancer. The CDR3 spells CSARGGFNRDSQYF. CDR3 DNA: TGCAGTGCTAGAGGAGGGTTCAACCGGGACAGCCAGTACTTC.